This TCR beta chain stems from a study of tumor and adjacent non-tumor tissue in lung cancer. Broader study findings: Compared with tumor, normal lung showed significantly lower TCR diversity.

Germline-derived CDR1 and CDR2 are SGHAT and FQDESV (reference sequence). The CDR3 contains 16 residues. The sample holds a few counts of this clonotype. Its antigen remains unidentified. Compared with germline, one end of the junction differs, possibly owing to a read error. The library came from three nested PCR rounds adapted from ARM-PCR protocols. TCRdb independently ran MiXCR on the multiplex PCR reads; one entry per CDR3 protein. The data contain 90,000 to 120,000 distinct CDR3 sequences, 65% of them singletons. The template was RNA from unsorted bulk tissue. More than 3 cm separated this lung sample from the edge of the tumor.

This chain links TRBV11-1 with TRBJ2-3; D may be TRBD1 (5 bases). Input material: distant non-tumor lung tissue. The receptor comes from a young man with non-small cell lung cancer. CDR3 residues: CVSSLEDILRADTQYF. The CDR3 nucleotides read TGTGTCAGCAGCTTAGAGGACATATTACGCGCAGATACGCAGTATTTT.